Sequencing of this T cell receptor beta chain was carried out in a study of blood T cell repertoires in COVID-19. The ends lost 5 bases at V and 8 bases at J; junction bases unmatched: 15. The V gene's germline CDR1 is SGHVS and CDR2 FQNEAQ. This CDR3 is 16 amino acids long. The repertoire was sequenced with immunoSEQ multiplex PCR; TCRdb's copy has only in-frame clones and lacks some. Among roughly 150,000 clones listed, approximately 83% were seen once. Recruitment covered roughly 24 US areas and drew participants whose ages spanned about 18 to 100 years. Allocation to cohorts depended on clinical history reported by the participants. Up to 2 weeks before entering the study, exposed participants had met a COVID-19 case.

The sequence was collected from a man between 65 and 79 years old who had been exposed to COVID-19. The chain couples TRBV7-8 to TRBJ2-1, with 7 bases identical to TRBD2. The sequencing input was PBMCs or T cells enriched from blood (not recorded which). CDR3 bases: TGTGCCAGCAGCACATCGAGGCTAGCGGAGATGCATGAGCAGTTCTTC. This codes for CASSTSRLAEMHEQFF.